Included here is one T cell receptor beta chain sequence, with context. The data originate from a study of blood T cell repertoires in COVID-19. The table came from immunoSEQ multiplex PCR; TCRdb's copy has only in-frame clones and leaves some out. Of some 160,000 clones in the sample, 70% to 90% were seen once. Trimming cost V 6 bases and J 5 bases, with 17 bases left between them. The CDR3 extends over 14 amino acids. Germline V lookup: CDR1 MNHEY, CDR2 SVGAGI. The genes are TRBV6-5 and TRBJ2-7; D perhaps matches TRBD1 (5 bases). Sequencing used peripheral blood. The sequence derives from a woman of 80 years or more with COVID-19, enrolled during active disease. The CDR3 nucleotides are TGTGCCAGCAGGCCTCAGGGCCCTTGGGACGAGCAGTACTTC. This encodes CASRPQGPWDEQYF.